The 17 T cell receptor beta chains reported below all come from one sample, sequenced in a study of Tregs in tolerant kidney transplant recipients. Sequencing was performed with immunoSEQ multiplex PCR; in TCRdb, only in-frame clones are kept and a portion is missing. The sample holds about 73,000 clones, under 95% seen once. The sequencing used Tregs from blood, collected before the transplant. These receptors were obtained from a human donor who received a combined kidney and bone marrow transplant.

The genes are TRBV7-9 and TRBJ2-1; D is undetermined. The length of the CDR3 is 12 residues. V was pared by 2 bases and J by 7 bases, with 6 bases between. Per the germline V gene, CDR1 is SEHNR and CDR2 is FQNEAQ (reference sequence). The chain's CDR3 is CASSLTRNEQFF. In DNA, the CDR3 is TGTGCCAGCAGCTTAACGAGGAATGAGCAGTTCTTC.

Turning to this clone: The same CDR3 can be traced to other DNA sequences in this sample. The CDR3 loop reads CASRPDGTSSYNEQFF. CDR3 coding DNA: TGCGCCAGCAGACCCGATGGGACTAGCTCCTACAATGAGCAGTTCTTC. The chain links TRBV4-3 to TRBJ2-1, with TRBD2 matching 8 bases. The ends lost 6 bases at V and 0 bases at J; junction bases unmatched: 7. The CDR3 has 16 residues. Per germline, CDR1 LGHNA and CDR2 YSLEER.

The chain joins TRBV7-3 to TRBJ2-1; D is ambiguous. Germline CDR1 is SGHTA and CDR2 is FQGTGA. The CDR3 totals 12 residues. V lost 4 bases to trimming and J lost 9 bases, with 10 bases between them. CDR3 bases: TGTGCCAGCAGCTCGGTGACTGGTGAGCAGTTCTTC. Amino acid sequence: CASSSVTGEQFF.

This clone has only a few counts. The chain recombines TRBV5-1 with TRBJ1-1, with 9 bases lining up with TRBD1. CDR1 is SGHRS, CDR2 YFSETQ, per germline. The ends lost 4 bases at V and 1 base at J; junction bases unmatched: 5. The CDR3 length is 15 residues. The CDR3 is CASSTGQGTNTEAFF. CDR3 DNA: TGCGCCAGCAGCACCGGACAGGGGACGAACACTGAAGCTTTCTTT.

The CDR3 protein is CSVEGDRGPNTQYF. CDR3 nucleotides: TGCAGCGTTGAAGGGGACAGGGGGCCCAATACGCAGTATTTT. The rearrangement links TRBV29-1 to TRBJ2-3; TRBD1 matches 12 bases. J gave up 7 bases and V 1 base, and 3 bases lay outside the gene matches. There are 14 residues in the CDR3. CDR1 is SQVTM, CDR2 ANQGSEA, per germline.

The chain is built from TRBV6-1 and TRBJ1-2; TRBD1 might be the D (6 bases). The germline V and J ends were trimmed by 6 bases and 2 bases, with 10 bases remaining between them. Germline V gives CDR1 MNHNS, CDR2 SASEGT. The CDR3 has 13 amino acids. This CDR3 is CASRPGTNYGYTF. For the CDR3, the DNA is TGTGCCAGCAGACCCGGGACAAACTATGGCTACACCTTC.

The table lists this clone with a count of one. This chain connects TRBV7-9 to TRBJ1-2, with 8 bases identical to TRBD1. This CDR3 comprises 14 residues. Germline V gene lookup returns CDR1 SEHNR and CDR2 FQNEAQ (reference sequence). V lost 4 bases, J lost 6 bases, and 7 bases stayed unmatched. In DNA form, the CDR3 reads TGTGCCAGCAGCTCGACAGGGGTCTTCGATGGCTACACCTTC. It yields the protein CASSSTGVFDGYTF. Using reference TRBV7-9 and TRBJ1-2 for the parts outside the CDR3, the full variable domain is DTGVSQNPRHKITKRGQNVTFRCDPISEHNRLYWYRQTLGQGPEFLTYFQNEAQLEKSRLLSDRFSAERPKGSFSTLEIQRTEQGDSAMYLCASSSTGVFDGYTFGSGTRLTVV.

The chain joins TRBV27 to TRBJ1-4, with D possibly matching TRBD1 (6 bases). The length of the CDR3 is 15 residues. The V gene's germline CDR1 is MNHEY and CDR2 SMNVEV (reference sequence). Deletions cut 2 bases from V and 8 bases from J, with 15 bases between. CDR3 sequence (DNA): TGTGCCAGCAGTTTAGTTCTAGGGGGAAACGAAAAACTGTTTTTT. Translation: CASSLVLGGNEKLFF.

In regard to this clone: Other DNA sequences in the same sample also yield this CDR3. The chain links TRBV30 to TRBJ1-5, with a tentative D call TRBD1 (5 bases). V dropped 0 bases and J dropped 4 bases, with 13 bases sitting between them. The V gene's germline CDR1 is GTSNPN and CDR2 SVGIG (reference sequence). CDR3 length: 15 residues. The CDR3 region is CAWSVRGDGNQPQHF. CDR3 DNA: TGTGCCTGGAGTGTACGGGGGGATGGGAATCAGCCCCAGCATTTT. The full variable domain, rest sourced from reference TRBV30 and TRBJ1-5, is SQTIHQWPATLVQPVGSPLSLECTVEGTSNPNLYWYRQAAGRGLQLLFYSVGIGQISSEVPQNLSASRPQDRQFILSSKKLLLSDSGFYLCAWSVRGDGNQPQHFGDGTRLSIL.

This chain connects TRBV5-1 to TRBJ2-5, with D perhaps being TRBD1 or TRBD2 (5 bases each). The CDR3 contains 13 residues. Germline CDR1 is SGHRS and CDR2 is YFSETQ. Trimming removed 4 bases at V and 5 bases at J, with 12 bases between. CDR3 amino acids: CASSPGDGETQYF. Written as DNA, the CDR3 is TGCGCCAGCAGCCCCGGGGACGGGGAGACCCAGTACTTC.

The J gene is TRBJ2-1, the V gene TRBV28; perhaps TRBD2 as D (7 bases). The CDR3 sequence is 16 residues long. Trimming shortened V by 7 bases and J by 3 bases, and 19 bases separated the two germline ends. CDR1 MDHEN and CDR2 SYDVKM come from the germline V gene. The CDR3 protein is CASNSGGEVGYNEQFF. DNA for the CDR3: TGTGCCAGCAACTCGGGGGGCGAAGTTGGCTACAATGAGCAGTTCTTC.

The rearrangement joins TRBV9 to TRBJ1-1; possibly TRBD1 for D (5 bases). V was cut by 4 bases and J by 1 base, with 14 bases left in between. The CDR3 sequence is 15 residues long. CDR1 SGDLS and CDR2 YYNGEE come from the germline V gene. The CDR3 DNA follows: TGTGCCAGCAGCCCCCCGGGACGACGGAACACTGAAGCTTTCTTT. Its translation is CASSPPGRRNTEAFF.

The chain recombines TRBV5-6 with TRBJ2-5; 8 bases agree with TRBD1. The J call may be wrong; the DNA end is better matched by TRBJ2-7. CDR1 is SGHDT, CDR2 YYEEEE, per germline. The CDR3 spans 15 residues. CDR3 DNA sequence: TGTGCCAGCAGCTTAAACAGGGGGGTCACCTACGAGCAGTACTTC. Amino acid sequence: CASSLNRGVTYEQYF.

About this clone itself: The junction differs from germline at one of its ends, possibly a read error. Other DNA sequences in the sample encode the same CDR3. This chain joins TRBV30 and TRBJ2-5; D not certain. This CDR3 has 11 amino acids. Per germline, CDR1 GTSNPN and CDR2 SVGIG (reference sequence). The CDR3 loop is CAWNLQETQYF. The CDR3 DNA is TGCGCCTGGAACCTCCAAGAGACCCAGTACTTC.

V and J are TRBV1 and TRBJ1-4. TRBV1 is deemed a pseudogene. The CDR3 covers 11 residues. The CDR3 reads CTSSQDKKLFF. CDR3 DNA sequence: TGCACCAGCAGCCAAGATAAAAAACTGTTTTTT.

The chain joins TRBV5-6 to TRBJ2-2, with D tentatively TRBD1 (5 bases). Per germline, CDR1 SGHDT and CDR2 YYEEEE. Between the trimmed V and J ends, which lost 4 bases and 9 bases, there was a span of 13 bases. The CDR3 covers 13 residues. The CDR3 here is CASSTGQRRELFF. As DNA, the CDR3 is TGTGCCAGCAGCACCGGACAAAGGCGGGAGCTGTTTTTT.

The rearrangement joins TRBV20-1 to TRBJ2-2, with D unresolved. There are 11 residues in the CDR3. Germline loops: CDR1 DFQATT, CDR2 SNEGSKA (reference sequence). Trimming removed 5 bases from V and 4 bases from J, with 5 bases in between. The CDR3 nucleotides read TGCAGTGCTCCGGCCACCGGGGAGCTGTTTTTT. It specifies CSAPATGELFF.